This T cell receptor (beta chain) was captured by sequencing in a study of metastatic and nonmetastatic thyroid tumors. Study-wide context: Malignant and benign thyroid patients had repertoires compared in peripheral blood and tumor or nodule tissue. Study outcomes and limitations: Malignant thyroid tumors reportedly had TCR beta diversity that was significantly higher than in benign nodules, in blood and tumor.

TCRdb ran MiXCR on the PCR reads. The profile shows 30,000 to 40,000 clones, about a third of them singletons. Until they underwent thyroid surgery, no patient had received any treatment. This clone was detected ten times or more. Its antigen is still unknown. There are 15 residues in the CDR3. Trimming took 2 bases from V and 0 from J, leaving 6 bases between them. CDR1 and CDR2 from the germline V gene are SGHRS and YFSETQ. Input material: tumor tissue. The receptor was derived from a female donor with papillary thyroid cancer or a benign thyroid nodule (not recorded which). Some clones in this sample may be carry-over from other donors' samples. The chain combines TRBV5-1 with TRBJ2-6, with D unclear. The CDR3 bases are TGCGCCAGCAGCTTATTTGCCTCTGGGGCCAACGTCCTGACTTTC. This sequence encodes CASSLFASGANVLTF.